The next 30 T cell receptor beta chains were all read from a single sample in a study of T cell responses to AZD1222 COVID-19 vaccine. The repertoire was sequenced with immunoSEQ multiplex PCR; TCRdb's copy has only in-frame clones and lacks some. The table includes around 140,000 clones, roughly nine tenths detected once. This specimen consisted of peripheral blood, obtained 28 days after the second AZD1222 dose. Source of these receptors: an adult who received the AZD1222 COVID-19 vaccine.

V and J are TRBV7-9 and TRBJ1-1, with 8 bases fitting TRBD1. Germline CDR1 SEHNR, CDR2 FQNEAQ (reference sequence). CDR3 size: 16 residues. The junction had 19 bases not matched to a gene; V was cut back by 5 bases and J by 11 bases. The CDR3 region is CASSQGAQISQRGAFF. DNA of the CDR3: TGTGCCAGCAGCCAGGGGGCGCAAATCTCCCAGAGGGGGGCTTTCTTT.

This chain uses TRBV6-5 with TRBJ1-5; no reliable D call. V gave up 2 bases and J gave up 1 base, with 9 bases separating them. This CDR3 is built from 15 residues. Germline V gene sequence: CDR1 MNHEY, CDR2 SVGAGI. The CDR3 DNA reads as TGTGCCAGCAGTTACGATTACCCGAGCAATCAGCCCCAGCATTTT. This encodes CASSYDYPSNQPQHF.

This sequence joins TRBV5-6 and TRBJ2-7; 7 nucleotides match TRBD1. The length of the CDR3 is 15 residues. The V gene end was trimmed by 0 bases and the J gene end by 0 bases; junction bases not matched to a gene: 3. Germline CDR1 reads SGHDT; CDR2 reads YYEEEE. CDR3 sequence reads: CASSLAGQSSYEQYF. CDR3 in DNA: TGTGCCAGCAGCTTGGCGGGACAGAGCTCCTACGAGCAGTACTTC.

The chain uses TRBV11-3 and TRBJ2-2, with 7 bases fitting TRBD1. CDR3 length equals 15 residues. The junction had 10 bases not matched to a gene; V was cut back by 5 bases and J by 7 bases. Germline loops: CDR1 SGHNT, CDR2 YENEEA. For the CDR3, the DNA is TGTGCCAGCAGCCCTGGAGTAGCAGGGGGCGGGGAGCTGTTTTTT. Translated, it gives CASSPGVAGGGELFF.

To note about this clone: One junction end does not reproduce the germline sequence, and a read error may be involved. Additional DNA sequences in this sample encode the identical CDR3. The J gene is TRBJ2-7, the V gene TRBV7-2, with 11 bases fitting TRBD2. Germline V gene sequence: CDR1 SGHTA, CDR2 FQGNSA. This CDR3 has 16 residues. CDR3 sequence reads: CASSLDLSGRAYEQYF. CDR3 DNA sequence: TGCGCCAGCAGCTTGGATCTTAGCGGGAGGGCCTACGAGCAGTACTTC.

The genes are TRBV2 and TRBJ1-5; TRBD1 is a possible D gene (6 bases). Trimming shortened V by 0 bases and J by 1 base, and 13 bases separated the two germline ends. The germline V gene has CDR1 SNHLY and CDR2 FYNNEI. CDR3 size: 17 residues. CDR3 nucleotide sequence: TGTGCCAGCAGTGAAGCGTCGGGGGCCTGGAGCAATCAGCCCCAGCATTTT. Protein: CASSEASGAWSNQPQHF.

This sequence joins TRBV5-1 and TRBJ2-3, with D perhaps TRBD2 (6 bases). V was shortened by 4 bases and J by 0 bases, with 15 bases between the two germline ends. Germline V gives CDR1 SGHRS, CDR2 YFSETQ. This CDR3 has 16 residues. CDR3 DNA: TGCGCCAGCAGCATGATAGGCGGGGTCAGCACAGATACGCAGTATTTT. It codes for CASSMIGGVSTDTQYF.

The J gene is TRBJ2-1, the V gene TRBV4-3; the D is unclear. V was trimmed by 0 bases and J by 7 bases, leaving 10 bases between them. The CDR3 has 14 amino acids. Per the germline V gene, CDR1 is LGHNA and CDR2 is YSLEER. CDR3 in DNA: TGCGCCAGCAGCCAAGATCTCTACCGGAATGAGCAGTTCTTC. As protein: CASSQDLYRNEQFF.

The chain combines TRBV11-2 with TRBJ2-7; D is ambiguous. Germline V gives CDR1 SGHAT, CDR2 FQNNGV. Trimming removed 6 bases at V and 6 bases at J, with 9 bases between. The CDR3 runs 11 residues. The CDR3 loop is CASSRKFEQYF. The CDR3 bases are TGTGCCAGCAGTCGGAAGTTCGAGCAGTACTTC. Full variable domain (remainder filled in from reference TRBV11-2 and TRBJ2-7): EAGVAQSPRYKIIEKRQSVAFWCNPISGHATLYWYQQILGQGPKLLIQFQNNGVVDDSQLPKDRFSAERLKGVDSTLKIQPAKLEDSAVYLCASSRKFEQYFGPGTRLTVT.

The CDR3 loop is CASSYGLTGHNEKLFF. In DNA form, the CDR3 reads TGTGCCAGCAGTTACGGCCTTACTGGGCATAATGAAAAACTGTTTTTT. V and J are TRBV6-6 and TRBJ1-4; no definite D call. Deletions cut 2 bases from V and 4 bases from J, with 14 bases between. Germline V gene lookup returns CDR1 MNHNY and CDR2 SVGAGI (reference sequence). This CDR3 spans 16 amino acids.

The chain is built from TRBV7-3 and TRBJ2-1; 9 nucleotides line up with TRBD1. Germline V gene data show CDR1 as SGHTA and CDR2 as FQGTGA. The CDR3 extends over 15 amino acids. With 4 bases clipped from V and 7 bases from J, the junction kept 8 bases outside the gene matches. CDR3: CASSYAGTGRNEQFF. For the CDR3, the DNA is TGTGCCAGCAGCTATGCCGGGACAGGGAGGAATGAGCAGTTCTTC.

The V and J genes are TRBV19 and TRBJ2-7; 9 bases match TRBD1. V shed 5 bases and J 3 bases; nucleotides not matched to a gene: 5. The CDR3 consists of 14 residues. The germline V gene encodes CDR1 LNHDA and CDR2 SQIVND (reference sequence). CDR3 sequence: CASSPGGQGYEQYF. CDR3 sequence (DNA): TGTGCCAGTAGTCCGGGGGGACAGGGCTACGAGCAGTACTTC.

The V call is TRBV18, the J call TRBJ1-4, with 9 bases aligning to TRBD1. The CDR3 has 18 amino acids. V lost 3 bases, J lost 8 bases, and 16 bases stayed unmatched. Germline V gene data show CDR1 as KGHSH and CDR2 as LQKENI. CDR3 DNA: TGTGCCAGCTCACCGGAGTCCCGGGACAGGGTCGGAAGGGAAAAACTGTTTTTT. It translates to CASSPESRDRVGREKLFF.

This chain joins TRBV7-9 and TRBJ2-1, with D possibly being TRBD2 (5 bases). Germline CDR1 is SEHNR and CDR2 is FQNEAQ (reference sequence). The V end was cut by 3 bases, the J end by 8 bases, with 5 bases between. The length of the CDR3 is 11 residues. The CDR3 loop reads CASSFSDEQFF. CDR3 sequence (DNA): TGTGCCAGCAGCTTTAGCGATGAGCAGTTCTTC. Full variable domain (remainder filled in from reference TRBV7-9 and TRBJ2-1): DTGVSQNPRHKITKRGQNVTFRCDPISEHNRLYWYRQTLGQGPEFLTYFQNEAQLEKSRLLSDRFSAERPKGSFSTLEIQRTEQGDSAMYLCASSFSDEQFFGPGTRLTVL.

The count of this clone is one. The J gene is TRBJ1-1, the V gene TRBV5-4; D gene unclear. The CDR3 spans 14 residues. V lost 2 bases and J 4 bases, leaving 12 bases between the germline ends. In germline, CDR1 is SGHNT, CDR2 YYREEE (reference sequence). The CDR3 bases are TGTGCCAGCAGCTTTCGATTGGACGGCACTGAAGCTTTCTTT. It specifies CASSFRLDGTEAFF.

The V gene is TRBV7-9, the J gene TRBJ1-2, with D hard to call. Trimming cost V 5 bases and J 8 bases, with 15 bases left between them. This CDR3 contains 13 residues. Germline V gives CDR1 SEHNR, CDR2 FQNEAQ (reference sequence). The CDR3 loop is CASSGRLLEGYTF. DNA of the CDR3: TGTGCCAGCAGCGGCAGATTGTTAGAGGGCTACACCTTC. The full variable domain, its missing parts supplied by reference TRBV7-9 and TRBJ1-2, is DTGVSQNPRHKITKRGQNVTFRCDPISEHNRLYWYRQTLGQGPEFLTYFQNEAQLEKSRLLSDRFSAERPKGSFSTLEIQRTEQGDSAMYLCASSGRLLEGYTFGSGTRLTVV.

The genes are TRBV29-1 and TRBJ2-2; D possibly matches TRBD1 or TRBD2 (5 bases each). The CDR3 covers 14 residues. The V gene lost 4 bases and the J gene lost 4 bases, with 13 bases spanning the gap. Per the germline V gene, CDR1 is SQVTM and CDR2 is ANQGSEA. CDR3 sequence reads: CSVVGPEPTGELFF. The CDR3, as DNA: TGCAGCGTTGTGGGACCGGAGCCCACCGGGGAGCTGTTTTTT.

The V gene is TRBV7-2, the J gene TRBJ2-1; 9 bases line up with TRBD2. The CDR3 has 16 residues. After removal of 4 bases from V and 6 bases from J, the junction contained 10 bases not matched to a gene. Germline V gene data show CDR1 as SGHTA and CDR2 as FQGNSA. The CDR3 region has the DNA TGTGCCAGCAGCTCTACGCCTTCTAGCGGGATCAATGAGCAGTTCTTC. Amino acid sequence: CASSSTPSSGINEQFF.

This chain links TRBV10-3 with TRBJ2-5; tentatively, D is TRBD1 (5 bases). The germline CDR1 and CDR2 sequences are ENHRY and SYGVKD. Trimming stripped 6 bases from V and 1 base from J, with 12 bases between. The CDR3 covers 14 residues. CDR3 loop: CAIRTTGTQETQYF. The DNA of the CDR3 is TGTGCCATCAGAACAACAGGAACCCAAGAGACCCAGTACTTC.

CDR3 residues: CASGLAGRVEQFF. In DNA form, the CDR3 reads TGTGCCAGCGGACTAGCGGGAAGGGTTGAGCAGTTCTTC. The chain combines TRBV27 with TRBJ2-1; TRBD2 matches 12 bases. The CDR3 runs 13 residues. CDR1 is MNHEY, CDR2 SMNVEV, per germline (reference sequence). V trimming: 8 bases; J trimming: 9 bases; junction bases outside the gene matches: 5.

This chain links TRBV12-3 or TRBV12-4 with TRBJ1-2; no definite D call. The V gene lost 3 bases and the J gene lost 4 bases, with 9 bases spanning the gap. The CDR3 has 13 amino acids. CDR3 in DNA: TGTGCCAGCAGTTTGTGGCCAAGCTATGGCTACACCTTC. Its protein is CASSLWPSYGYTF.

The chain couples TRBV12-3 or TRBV12-4 to TRBJ2-1; D unresolved. This CDR3 has 9 residues. V was pared by 8 bases and J by 10 bases, with 6 bases between. CDR3 loop: CASGIEQFF. The CDR3 nucleotides read TGTGCCAGCGGAATCGAGCAGTTCTTC.

The chain recombines TRBV25-1 with TRBJ2-7, with D tentatively TRBD2 (5 bases). The germline V gene encodes CDR1 MGHDK and CDR2 SYGVNS. CDR3 length: 14 residues. Trimming shortened V by 3 bases and J by 2 bases, and 11 bases separated the two germline ends. In DNA, the CDR3 is TGTGCCAGCAGTGACAAAACTAGGACCTACGAGCAGTACTTC. The encoded protein is CASSDKTRTYEQYF.

The CDR3 nucleotides are TGTGCCAGCAGCCCCCGCTTTAGGGACCGAGCTAAGAACACTGAAGCTTTCTTT. Translated, it gives CASSPRFRDRAKNTEAFF. This chain uses TRBV7-9 with TRBJ1-1; D possibly corresponds to TRBD1 (5 bases). The CDR3 sequence is 18 residues long. The V and J ends lost 5 bases and 1 base respectively, with 23 bases between them. The V gene's germline CDR1 is SEHNR and CDR2 FQNEAQ (reference sequence).

The V gene is TRBV19, the J gene TRBJ1-1; D gene uncertain. The CDR3 consists of 13 residues. V gave up 5 bases and J gave up 0 bases, with 7 bases separating them. Germline CDR1 and CDR2: LNHDA and SQIVND (reference sequence). The CDR3 sequence is CASSGWVNTEAFF. In DNA, the CDR3 is TGTGCCAGTAGTGGCTGGGTGAACACTGAAGCTTTCTTT. Full variable domain (missing parts from reference TRBV19 and TRBJ1-1): DGGITQSPKYLFRKEGQNVTLSCEQNLNHDAMYWYRQDPGQGLRLIYYSQIVNDFQKGDIAEGYSVSREKKESFPLTVTSAQKNPTAFYLCASSGWVNTEAFFGQGTRLTVV.

The chain links TRBV19 to TRBJ1-5, with 10 positions matching TRBD1. Germline-derived CDR1 and CDR2 are LNHDA and SQIVND (reference sequence). This CDR3 has 16 residues. The J segment lost 7 bases and the V segment lost 3 bases, leaving 9 bases of the junction unmatched. CDR3 sequence reads: CASSMSVWTGGQPQHF. The CDR3 bases are TGTGCCAGTAGTATGTCGGTATGGACAGGGGGGCAGCCCCAGCATTTT.

The chain recombines TRBV18 with TRBJ2-7; D remains ambiguous. Germline values: CDR1 KGHSH, CDR2 LQKENI. This CDR3 comprises 13 residues. Trimming removed 0 bases from V and 0 bases from J, with 3 bases in between. For the CDR3, the DNA is TGTGCCAGCTCACCACCGGGCTCCTACGAGCAGTACTTC. Protein product: CASSPPGSYEQYF.

V and J are TRBV9 and TRBJ2-1; D possibly matches TRBD1 or TRBD2 (5 bases each). Per the germline V gene, CDR1 is SGDLS and CDR2 is YYNGEE. This CDR3 is 14 amino acids long. Deletions cut 0 bases from V and 8 bases from J, with 12 bases between. CDR3: CASSVDGGRDEQFF. The CDR3 coding sequence is TGTGCCAGCAGCGTAGATGGGGGACGGGATGAGCAGTTCTTC.

The chain has TRBV20-1 and TRBJ2-1; D is unclear. Germline V gives CDR1 DFQATT, CDR2 SNEGSKA (reference sequence). The CDR3 consists of 10 residues. CDR3 sequence reads: CSPGTNEQFF. CDR3 sequence (DNA): TGCAGCCCGGGTACCAATGAGCAGTTCTTC.

The rearrangement joins TRBV24-1 to TRBJ2-2; 10 positions agree with TRBD1. Trimming removed 1 base from V and 6 bases from J; junction bases left unmatched: 7. CDR3 length equals 17 residues. CDR1 is KGHDR, CDR2 SFDVKD, per germline. The CDR3 region has the DNA TGTGCCACCAGTGATTTTGCGGGACAGGGGACGGCCGGGGAGCTGTTTTTT. Translating gives CATSDFAGQGTAGELFF.